The rows below give T cell receptor beta chains drawn from one sample of a study of metastatic and nonmetastatic thyroid tumors. TCRdb redid the clone calls on the PCR reads using MiXCR. Of some 17,000 clones listed, 22% are singletons. The material sequenced was adjacent normal tissue. These TCRs come from a female donor with papillary thyroid cancer or a benign thyroid nodule (not recorded which). Some clones in this sample may be carry-over from other donors' samples. CDR3s include the opening cysteine and the closing phenylalanine or tryptophan. A D gene is named only where the DNA matches it firmly. Size tells how often a clone was seen (once, few, many) or the class of an expanded clone, and some rows leave it out.

>TRBJ2-5|.|TRBV2|.
CASSPPTETQYF
TGTGCCAGCAGTCCGCCTACGGAGACCCAGTACTTC
>TRBJ2-3|.|TRBV20-1|.
CSASWGVSTDTQYF
TGCAGTGCTAGTTGGGGTGTGAGTACAGATACGCAGTATTTT
>TRBJ2-1|.|TRBV11-3|few
CASSLDLAYNEQFF
TGTGCCAGCAGCTTAGATCTGGCCTACAATGAGCAGTTCTTC
>TRBJ1-2|TRBD1|TRBV4-1|.
CASSPKTGGGNYGYTF
TGCGCCAGCAGCCCCAAAACAGGGGGCGGAAACTATGGCTACACCTTC
>TRBJ2-3|TRBD2|TRBV6-2/TRBV6-3|few
CASSLGGSGVDTQYF
TGTGCCAGCAGTTTGGGGGGGTCCGGTGTGGATACGCAGTATTTT
>TRBJ2-1|.|TRBV19|.
CASNTGQSSYNEQFF
TGTGCCAGTAATACTGGACAGAGCTCCTACAATGAGCAGTTCTTC
>TRBJ1-1|.|TRBV27|few
CASSSAGTSEAFF
TGTGCCAGCAGTTCGGCAGGGACATCTGAAGCTTTCTTT
>TRBJ2-1|TRBD1|TRBV5-1|few
CASSTGQGIDEQFF
TGCGCCAGCAGCACCGGACAGGGGATCGATGAGCAGTTCTTC
>TRBJ2-2|.|TRBV11-3|.
CASSSSGTNTGELFF
TGTGCCAGCAGCTCGTCCGGTACTAACACCGGGGAGCTGTTTTTT
>TRBJ2-7|TRBD2|TRBV7-8|large
CASSRTSGTPYEQYF
TGTGCCAGCAGCCGGACTAGCGGAACACCCTACGAGCAGTACTTC
>TRBJ1-4|.|TRBV12-3/TRBV12-4|.
CASTGLGNEKLFF
TGTGCCAGCACGGGGTTGGGTAATGAAAAACTGTTTTTT
>TRBJ1-2|TRBD1|TRBV6-1|few
CASRDRTGKWYGYTF
TGTGCCAGCAGGGACCGGACAGGGAAGTGGTATGGCTACACCTTC
>TRBJ2-3|.|TRBV27|many
CASRTGAVDTQYF
TGTGCCAGCAGAACAGGAGCGGTAGATACGCAGTATTTT
>TRBJ2-5|.|TRBV30|.
CAWSPKETQYF
TGTGCCTGGTCTCCGAAGGAGACCCAGTACTTC
>TRBJ1-2|TRBD1|TRBV28|many
CASSRDGTGGGYTF
TGTGCCAGCAGCCGCGATGGGACAGGGGGAGGCTACACCTTC
>TRBJ2-7|TRBD2|TRBV28|few
CASSSGTSGYEQYF
TGTGCCAGCAGTTCCGGGACTAGCGGCTACGAGCAGTACTTC
>TRBJ1-4|.|TRBV13|.
CASSLGAGTTNEKLFF
TGTGCCAGCAGCTTAGGAGCCGGGACAACTAATGAAAAACTGTTTTTT
>TRBJ1-1|TRBD1|TRBV12-3/TRBV12-4|.
CASRPWGQGAEAFF
TGTGCCAGCAGACCCTGGGGACAGGGGGCTGAAGCTTTCTTT
>TRBJ2-2|.|TRBV2|few
CASRNRDTGELFF
TGTGCCAGCAGGAACAGGGACACCGGGGAGCTGTTTTTT
>TRBJ2-1|.|TRBV5-1|once
CASSLGTSNEQFF
TGCGCCAGCAGCTTGGGCACCAGCAATGAGCAGTTCTTC
>TRBJ1-2|.|TRBV7-8|.
CASSLAREGYGYAF
TGTGCCAGCAGCTTAGCCCGCGAGGGCTATGGCTACGCCTTC
>TRBJ2-2|TRBD1|TRBV6-1|few
CASIRDREEGGELFF
TGTGCCAGCATCCGGGACAGGGAAGAGGGCGGGGAGCTGTTTTTT
>TRBJ2-7|TRBD2|TRBV10-1|.
CASSLAGSYEQYF
TGCGCCAGCAGCCTAGCGGGTTCCTACGAGCAGTACTTC
>TRBJ1-5|.|TRBV20-1|.
CSAAILNSNQPQHF
TGCAGTGCCGCAATCCTAAATAGCAATCAGCCCCAGCATTTT
>TRBJ1-1|.|TRBV28|few
CASRGTGLAFF
TGTGCCAGCAGAGGAACAGGGTTGGCTTTCTTT
>TRBJ2-5|.|TRBV27|few
CASSSGSGETQYF
TGTGCCAGCAGTTCAGGGTCCGGGGAGACCCAGTACTTC
>TRBJ2-7|.|TRBV10-1|many
CASRPLPYEQYF
TGCGCCAGCAGGCCCTTACCATACGAGCAGTACTTC
>TRBJ2-1|.|TRBV20-1|.
CSARDGGEQFF
TGCAGTGCTAGAGATGGCGGTGAGCAGTTCTTC
>TRBJ1-6|TRBD1|TRBV5-1|.
CASSTGQNPSPLHF
TGCGCCAGCAGCACGGGACAGAACCCTTCACCCCTCCACTTT
>TRBJ1-1|.|TRBV7-9|few
CASSLGGAATEAFF
TGTGCCAGCAGCTTAGGGGGGGCGGCCACTGAAGCTTTCTTT
>TRBJ1-4|.|TRBV5-1|few
CASSLVGNDATNEKLFF
TGCGCCAGCAGCTTAGTAGGGAATGACGCAACTAATGAAAAACTGTTTTTT
>TRBJ1-6|.|TRBV18|few
CASSPLRDSPLHF
TGTGCCAGCTCACCCCTTCGTGATTCACCCCTCCACTTT
>TRBJ2-1|.|TRBV5-1|.
CASSSRPSRESSYNEQFF
TGCGCCAGCAGCAGCCGACCCTCGAGGGAAAGCTCCTACAATGAGCAGTTCTTC
>TRBJ2-7|.|TRBV5-5|.
CASSFTFYEQYF
TGTGCCAGCAGCTTTACGTTCTACGAGCAGTACTTC
>TRBJ2-3|.|TRBV4-1|.
CASSQDPGGPLDTQYF
TGCGCCAGCAGCCAAGATCCCGGGGGCCCTTTGGATACGCAGTATTTT
>TRBJ2-1|TRBD2|TRBV11-3|.
CASSLGGTSGGLAYNEQFF
TGTGCCAGCAGCTTAGGAGGGACTAGCGGGGGGTTGGCGTATAATGAGCAGTTCTTC
>TRBJ1-1|.|TRBV27|.
CASSFLGAFLRGGTEAFF
TGTGCCAGCAGTTTCCTTGGGGCTTTTCTCAGGGGAGGCACTGAAGCTTTCTTT
>TRBJ1-6|.|TRBV6-4|.
CASSADRDNSPLHF
TGTGCCAGCAGTGCGGACCGAGATAATTCACCCCTCCACTTT
>TRBJ2-7|TRBD2|TRBV6-5|few
CASSYSGLAGAYEQYF
TGTGCCAGCAGTTACTCAGGCCTAGCGGGAGCTTACGAGCAGTACTTC
>TRBJ1-1|TRBD1|TRBV6-1|few
CASSATGDTEAFF
TGTGCCAGCAGTGCTACAGGGGACACTGAAGCTTTCTTT
>TRBJ1-6|TRBD1|TRBV7-8|few
CASSLLTGDGISPLHF
TGTGCCAGCAGCTTACTCACAGGGGACGGAATTTCACCCCTCCACTTT
>TRBJ2-5|TRBD1|TRBV5-1|.
CASSLATGAETQYF
TGCGCCAGCAGCTTGGCGACAGGGGCAGAGACCCAGTACTTC
>TRBJ2-7|TRBD2|TRBV9|.
CASSVASGTYEQYF
TGTGCCAGCAGCGTAGCTAGCGGGACCTACGAGCAGTACTTC
>TRBJ2-1|TRBD2|TRBV5-1|few
CASSSTSGGTNEQFF
TGCGCCAGCAGCTCGACTAGCGGGGGGACCAATGAGCAGTTCTTC
>TRBJ2-1|TRBD2|TRBV12-3/TRBV12-4|few
CASSSREGGTGEQFF
TGTGCCAGCAGTTCCAGAGAGGGAGGGACGGGTGAGCAGTTCTTC
>TRBJ2-7|TRBD1|TRBV5-1|.
CASSLARTGTYEQYF
TGCGCCAGCAGCTTGGCCAGGACAGGTACCTACGAGCAGTACTTC
>TRBJ1-2|TRBD1|TRBV6-1|few
CASSSDRGSGGYTF
TGTGCCAGCAGTTCCGACAGGGGGTCTGGTGGCTACACCTTC
>TRBJ2-7|TRBD2|TRBV11-2|.
CASSFFQELAGGSNEQYF
TGTGCCAGCAGCTTTTTTCAAGAGCTAGCGGGAGGGTCCAACGAGCAGTACTTC
>TRBJ2-3|TRBD1|TRBV28|few
CASVNRGGSTDTQYF
TGTGCCAGCGTTAACAGGGGCGGGAGCACAGATACGCAGTATTTT
>TRBJ1-2|TRBD1|TRBV6-1|many
CASYFPGTGGSYGYTF
TGTGCCAGCTATTTCCCCGGGACAGGGGGCAGCTATGGCTACACCTTC
>TRBJ2-1|.|TRBV4-1|once
CASSHQGSYNEQFF
TGCGCCAGCAGCCACCAGGGATCCTACAATGAGCAGTTCTTC
>TRBJ2-7|TRBD1|TRBV27|.
CASSLRQGREQYF
TGTGCCAGCAGCCTGCGACAGGGGCGCGAGCAGTACTTC
>TRBJ2-3|.|TRBV20-1|few
CSAVSASGTDTQYF
TGCAGTGCCGTGTCTGCCTCCGGCACAGATACGCAGTATTTT
>TRBJ1-1|.|TRBV7-2|large
CASSHGRGNTEAFF
TGTGCCAGCAGCCACGGGCGGGGAAACACTGAAGCTTTCTTT
>TRBJ1-1|TRBD1|TRBV20-1|.
CSAWGDRGLENEAFF
TGCAGTGCTTGGGGGGACAGGGGACTCGAGAATGAAGCTTTCTTT